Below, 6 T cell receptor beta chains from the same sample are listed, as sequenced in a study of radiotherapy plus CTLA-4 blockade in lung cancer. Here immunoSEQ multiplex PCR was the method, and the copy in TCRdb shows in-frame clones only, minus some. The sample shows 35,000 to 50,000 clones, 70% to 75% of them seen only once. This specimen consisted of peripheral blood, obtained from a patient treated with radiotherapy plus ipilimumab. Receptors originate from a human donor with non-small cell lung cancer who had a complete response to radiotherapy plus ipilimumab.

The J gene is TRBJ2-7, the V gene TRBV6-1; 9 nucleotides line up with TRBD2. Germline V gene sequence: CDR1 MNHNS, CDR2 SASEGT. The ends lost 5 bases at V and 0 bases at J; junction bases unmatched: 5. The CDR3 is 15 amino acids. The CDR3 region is CASSPRTSVSYEQYF. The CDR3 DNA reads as TGTGCCAGCAGTCCCCGGACTAGCGTCTCCTACGAGCAGTACTTC.

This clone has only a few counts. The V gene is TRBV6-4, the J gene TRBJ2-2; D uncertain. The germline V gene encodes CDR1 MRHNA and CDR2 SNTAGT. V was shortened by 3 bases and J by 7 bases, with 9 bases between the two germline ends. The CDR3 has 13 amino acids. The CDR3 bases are TGTGCCAGCAGTGAACTGGTTGGCGGGGAGCTGTTTTTT. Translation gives CASSELVGGELFF.

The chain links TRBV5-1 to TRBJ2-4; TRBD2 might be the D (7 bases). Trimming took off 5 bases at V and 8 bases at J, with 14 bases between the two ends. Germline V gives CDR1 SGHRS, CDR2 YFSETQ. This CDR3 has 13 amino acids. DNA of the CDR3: TGCGCCAGCAGTCCGGGGGGCAGAGACATTCAGTACTTC. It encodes CASSPGGRDIQYF.

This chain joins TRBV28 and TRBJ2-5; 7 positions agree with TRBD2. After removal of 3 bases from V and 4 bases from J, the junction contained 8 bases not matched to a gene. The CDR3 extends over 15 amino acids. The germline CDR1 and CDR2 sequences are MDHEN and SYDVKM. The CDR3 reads CASSLWVPGGETQYF. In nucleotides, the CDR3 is TGTGCCAGCAGTTTGTGGGTCCCGGGGGGAGAGACCCAGTACTTC.

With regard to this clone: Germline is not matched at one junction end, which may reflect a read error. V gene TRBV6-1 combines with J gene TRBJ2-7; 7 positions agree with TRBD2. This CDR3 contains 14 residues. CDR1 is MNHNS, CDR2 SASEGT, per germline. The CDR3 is CASSQAGAGEKQYF. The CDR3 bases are TGTGCCAGCAGTCAAGCTGGCGCGGGGGAAAAGCAGTACTTC.

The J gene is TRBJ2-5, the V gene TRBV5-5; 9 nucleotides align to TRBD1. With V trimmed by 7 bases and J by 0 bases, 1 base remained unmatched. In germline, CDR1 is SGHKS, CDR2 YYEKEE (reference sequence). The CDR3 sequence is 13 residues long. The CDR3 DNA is TGTGCCAGCGGGACAGGGAACCAAGAGACCCAGTACTTC. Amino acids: CASGTGNQETQYF. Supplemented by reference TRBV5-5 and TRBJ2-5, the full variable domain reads DAGVTQSPTHLIKTRGQQVTLRCSPISGHKSVSWYQQVLGQGPQFIFQYYEKEERGRGNFPDRFSARQFPNYSSELNVNALLLGDSALYLCASGTGNQETQYFGPGTRLLVL.